A selection of T cell receptor beta chains follows, all from one sample in a study of blood T cell repertoires in COVID-19. Method: immunoSEQ multiplex PCR; TCRdb's copy keeps in-frame clones and lacks some. The sample lists around 190,000 clones, roughly four fifths occurring once. The sample was PBMCs or T cells enriched from blood (not recorded which). Every receptor here comes from a man between 40 and 49 years old who had recovered from COVID-19. Each CDR3 is given with its conserved first and last residue. The D gene is left open where the match is weak. Clone size appears in some rows only: once, few, many, or a class for an expanded clone.

CDR3 length: 16; D gene: TRBD2; J gene: TRBJ2-7; V gene: TRBV30; clone size: .; CDR3 protein: CAWSGAGGWQSYEQYF; CDR3 DNA: TGTGCCTGGAGCGGGGCGGGGGGCTGGCAATCCTACGAGCAGTACTTC
CDR3 length: 18; D gene: TRBD1; J gene: TRBJ2-3; V gene: TRBV7-3; clone size: .; CDR3 protein: CASSLGGGSGEGTDTQYF; CDR3 DNA: TGTGCCAGCAGCCTAGGGGGCGGGTCGGGCGAGGGCACAGATACGCAGTATTTT
CDR3 length: 14; D gene: .; J gene: TRBJ2-3; V gene: TRBV5-5; clone size: .; CDR3 protein: CASSGGTFTDTQYF; CDR3 DNA: TGTGCCAGCAGCGGCGGGACTTTCACAGATACGCAGTATTTT
CDR3 length: 14; D gene: .; J gene: TRBJ1-1; V gene: TRBV29-1; clone size: few; CDR3 protein: CSVEVSVMNTEAFF; CDR3 DNA: TGCAGCGTTGAAGTTTCAGTGATGAACACTGAAGCTTTCTTT
CDR3 length: 13; D gene: TRBD1; J gene: TRBJ1-2; V gene: TRBV30; clone size: .; CDR3 protein: CAWRYDRAGGYTF; CDR3 DNA: TGTGCCTGGAGATATGACAGGGCGGGGGGCTACACCTTC
CDR3 length: 14; D gene: TRBD1; J gene: TRBJ1-5; V gene: TRBV30; clone size: .; CDR3 protein: CAWTTGNSNQPQHF; CDR3 DNA: TGTGCCTGGACGACAGGGAATAGCAATCAGCCCCAGCATTTT
CDR3 length: 16; D gene: TRBD2; J gene: TRBJ2-7; V gene: TRBV5-5; clone size: .; CDR3 protein: CASSLGPGELATEQYF; CDR3 DNA: TGTGCCAGCAGCTTGGGGCCGGGGGAACTAGCGACCGAGCAGTACTTC
CDR3 length: 15; D gene: .; J gene: TRBJ2-1; V gene: TRBV6-5; clone size: .; CDR3 protein: CASSMTEDSYNEQFF; CDR3 DNA: TGTGCCAGCAGTATGACCGAGGACTCCTACAATGAGCAGTTCTTC
CDR3 length: 15; D gene: .; J gene: TRBJ1-6; V gene: TRBV4-2; clone size: .; CDR3 protein: CASSQDLDEVSPLHF; CDR3 DNA: TGTGCCAGCAGCCAAGATCTCGATGAGGTTTCACCCCTCCACTTT
CDR3 length: 14; D gene: .; J gene: TRBJ1-1; V gene: TRBV4-1; clone size: .; CDR3 protein: CASSLSQGITEAFF; CDR3 DNA: TGCGCCAGCAGCCTCTCCCAGGGGATCACTGAAGCTTTCTTT
CDR3 length: 18; D gene: TRBD2; J gene: TRBJ2-2; V gene: TRBV4-2; clone size: .; CDR3 protein: CASSQGTSGGINTGELFF; CDR3 DNA: TGTGCCAGCAGCCAAGGGACTAGCGGGGGGATTAACACCGGGGAGCTGTTTTTT
CDR3 length: 14; D gene: TRBD1; J gene: TRBJ2-7; V gene: TRBV18; clone size: .; CDR3 protein: CASSPTGISYEQYF; CDR3 DNA: TGTGCCAGCTCACCGACAGGGATTTCCTACGAGCAGTACTTC
CDR3 length: 15; D gene: .; J gene: TRBJ1-2; V gene: TRBV5-1; clone size: .; CDR3 protein: CASSHGQPANYGYTF; CDR3 DNA: TGCGCCAGCAGCCATGGACAGCCAGCTAACTATGGCTACACCTTC
CDR3 length: 15; D gene: .; J gene: TRBJ2-1; V gene: TRBV30; clone size: .; CDR3 protein: CAWLGGTLSYNEQFF; CDR3 DNA: TGTGCCTGGCTCGGGGGGACACTCTCCTACAATGAGCAGTTCTTC
CDR3 length: 16; D gene: TRBD1; J gene: TRBJ2-7; V gene: TRBV5-1; clone size: .; CDR3 protein: CASSLALTGGIYEQYF; CDR3 DNA: TGCGCCAGCAGCTTGGCCCTGACAGGGGGTATCTACGAGCAGTACTTC
CDR3 length: 11; D gene: .; J gene: TRBJ1-1; V gene: TRBV20-1; clone size: .; CDR3 protein: CSARSSTEAFF; CDR3 DNA: TGCAGTGCTAGGTCTTCCACTGAAGCTTTCTTT
CDR3 length: 13; D gene: .; J gene: TRBJ1-2; V gene: TRBV6-5; clone size: .; CDR3 protein: CASMPLDSYGYTF; CDR3 DNA: TGTGCCAGCATGCCCCTTGACAGCTATGGCTACACCTTC
CDR3 length: 12; D gene: .; J gene: TRBJ2-5; V gene: TRBV30; clone size: .; CDR3 protein: CAWRTRQETQYF; CDR3 DNA: TGTGCCTGGAGGACTAGGCAAGAGACCCAGTACTTC
CDR3 length: 13; D gene: .; J gene: TRBJ1-2; V gene: TRBV7-9; clone size: .; CDR3 protein: CASSSEFGIGYTF; CDR3 DNA: TGTGCCAGCAGCTCCGAATTCGGTATAGGCTACACCTTC
CDR3 length: 16; D gene: TRBD2; J gene: TRBJ2-3; V gene: TRBV14; clone size: .; CDR3 protein: CASRLGLAGGPDTQYF; CDR3 DNA: TGTGCCAGCAGACTCGGACTAGCGGGAGGCCCAGATACGCAGTATTTT
CDR3 length: 16; D gene: .; J gene: TRBJ2-2; V gene: TRBV18; clone size: .; CDR3 protein: CASSPPRTANTGELFF; CDR3 DNA: TGTGCCAGCTCGCCACCAAGGACAGCCAACACCGGGGAGCTGTTTTTT
CDR3 length: 15; D gene: .; J gene: TRBJ1-5; V gene: TRBV6-5; clone size: few; CDR3 protein: CASSRRGGFHQPQHF; CDR3 DNA: TGTGCCAGCAGTAGGCGGGGGGGTTTTCATCAGCCCCAGCATTTT
CDR3 length: 15; D gene: .; J gene: TRBJ1-4; V gene: TRBV7-9; clone size: .; CDR3 protein: CASSATDATNEKLFF; CDR3 DNA: TGTGCCAGCAGCGCTACAGATGCAACTAATGAAAAACTGTTTTTT
CDR3 length: 11; D gene: .; J gene: TRBJ2-7; V gene: TRBV25-1; clone size: .; CDR3 protein: CASTQGYEQYF; CDR3 DNA: TGTGCCAGCACACAGGGCTACGAGCAGTACTTC
CDR3 length: 15; D gene: TRBD2; J gene: TRBJ2-1; V gene: TRBV5-1; clone size: .; CDR3 protein: CASRTSGNAYNEQFF; CDR3 DNA: TGCGCCAGCAGAACCAGCGGGAATGCCTACAATGAGCAGTTCTTC
CDR3 length: 14; D gene: .; J gene: TRBJ2-7; V gene: TRBV5-1; clone size: .; CDR3 protein: CASSLLSGSAEQYF; CDR3 DNA: TGCGCCAGCAGCCTCTTATCAGGGTCTGCCGAGCAGTACTTC
CDR3 length: 15; D gene: TRBD2; J gene: TRBJ2-7; V gene: TRBV14; clone size: .; CDR3 protein: CASRGGAGRAYEQYF; CDR3 DNA: TGTGCCAGCAGGGGCGGAGCGGGGCGAGCCTACGAGCAGTACTTC
CDR3 length: 15; D gene: TRBD2; J gene: TRBJ2-3; V gene: TRBV7-9; clone size: .; CDR3 protein: CASSLASGRVDTQYF; CDR3 DNA: TGTGCCAGCAGCTTAGCTAGCGGGAGGGTTGATACGCAGTATTTT
CDR3 length: 13; D gene: .; J gene: TRBJ2-3; V gene: TRBV6-5; clone size: once; CDR3 protein: CATHTASTDTQYF; CDR3 DNA: TGTGCCACACACACCGCTAGCACAGATACGCAGTATTTT
CDR3 length: 12; D gene: .; J gene: TRBJ1-2; V gene: TRBV5-1; clone size: .; CDR3 protein: CASSLSTDGYTF; CDR3 DNA: TGCGCCAGCAGCTTGAGTACTGATGGCTACACCTTC
CDR3 length: 13; D gene: .; J gene: TRBJ1-5; V gene: TRBV5-6; clone size: once; CDR3 protein: CASSLYRNQPQHF; CDR3 DNA: TGTGCCAGCAGCTTGTATCGCAATCAGCCCCAGCATTTT
CDR3 length: 14; D gene: TRBD1; J gene: TRBJ1-2; V gene: TRBV19; clone size: .; CDR3 protein: CASSIVWDRRGYTF; CDR3 DNA: TGTGCCAGTAGTATCGTATGGGACAGAAGAGGCTACACCTTC